The sample holds many counts of the clone carrying this T cell receptor beta chain. Its cognate antigen is unknown. The CVID group had about 15 females and about 30 males, mean age approximately 40. CVID subjects were neither ill nor on immunomodulatory or immunosuppressive medication at sampling. This sample stems from a study of T cell clonality in common variable immunodeficiency. Study results and limitations: Compared with healthy controls, CVID subjects showed increased TCRbeta clonality, mostly in about a third. In common variable immunodeficiency, TCR beta chains reportedly carried fewer deletions and N-nucleotide insertions.

Equal genomic DNA amounts from CVID and control samples were sequenced. Measured with immunoSEQ multiplex PCR; TCRdb has only the in-frame clones, and not every one. Found here are 25,000 to 30,000 clones, no singletons; the ten largest cover under 4.5%. This sequence was found in a human donor with common variable immunodeficiency. Material for sequencing was peripheral blood mononuclear cells.

The sequenced part of the CDR3 DNA is TGTGCCACCGGGGACAGGACGTACAATGAG. It is translated as CATGDRTYNE. The CDR3, in full, reads CATGDRTYNEQFF. The chain combines TRBV15 with TRBJ2-1, with 8 bases matching TRBD1. From the germline J gene comes the end of the CDR3, since the read stops 3 residues before it. V lost 8 bases and J lost 4; bases outside the gene matches: 4. Germline CDR1 and CDR2: LNHNV and YYDKDF (reference sequence). This CDR3 is 13 amino acids long.